The clone carrying this T cell receptor beta chain has just a few counts. The antigen is not known. V lost 6 bases and J lost 3, with 15 bases in between. The CDR3 totals 15 residues. Germline CDR1 and CDR2: MNHEY and SMNVEV (reference sequence). Some clones are missing from TCRdb's copy, which holds only in-frame ones; the method was immunoSEQ multiplex PCR. The table includes tens of thousands of clones, about 81% detected once. This sample is part of a study of T cell responses to AZD1222 COVID-19 vaccine. Study-wide findings and caveats: Among vaccine-associated CD4 TCRs, coverage spanned spike, with dominance at 160-218 and 743-854.

The clonotype comes from an adult who received the AZD1222 COVID-19 vaccine. The V and J genes are TRBV27 and TRBJ1-3; D gene unclear. This specimen was peripheral blood, taken 28 days after the second AZD1222 dose. This CDR3 is CASSLTGWYGNTIYF. DNA for the CDR3: TGTGCCAGCAGCCTTACCGGTTGGTATGGAAACACCATATATTTT.